The 13 T cell receptor beta chains below all came from one sample that was sequenced in a study of breast tumors, draining lymph nodes, adjacent tissues. Breast cancer patients provided tissue from their axillary draining lymph nodes. In TCRdb, the multiplex PCR reads were re-called with MiXCR into one record per CDR3 protein. Of roughly 80,000 distinct CDR3 sequences listed, under 25% are singletons. Sequenced sample: axillary lymph node tissue. The receptor set was obtained from a female donor with breast cancer. Some clones in this sample may be carry-over from other donors' samples.

This clonotype came up many times. Here the CDR3 DNA reads TGTGCCAGCAGCTTAGGCAGAATGAACTATGGCTACACCTTC. Translation: CASSLGRMNYGYTF. V usage is TRBV7-8 and J usage is TRBJ1-2; D ambiguous. Trimming pared 1 base from V and 2 bases from J, leaving 8 bases between. CDR1 is SGHVS and CDR2 is FQNEAQ in the germline V gene. The CDR3 contains 14 residues.

This clonotype was counted ten times or more. The rearrangement links TRBV6-2 or TRBV6-3 to TRBJ1-2; no firm D call. V lost 7 bases to trimming and J lost 4 bases, with 13 bases between them. The CDR3 spans 13 residues. CDR1 MNHEY and CDR2 SVGEGT come from the germline V gene. The CDR3 DNA reads TGTGCCAGCATAAGCGTTTTCGGCTATGGCTACACCTTC. Translating it yields CASISVFGYGYTF.

This clonotype has a count of ten or more. The genes are TRBV27 and TRBJ2-7; 8 nucleotides line up with TRBD2. With V trimmed by 9 bases and J by 4 bases, 8 bases remained unmatched. CDR1 MNHEY and CDR2 SMNVEV come from the germline V gene (reference sequence). The CDR3 length is 13 residues. The CDR3 coding sequence is TGTGCCAGTTCCGGGACTAGGTCTTACGAGCAGTACTTC. Residues: CASSGTRSYEQYF.

This clonotype was detected once. V gene TRBV12-3 or TRBV12-4 combines with J gene TRBJ1-5, with 9 bases that match TRBD1. Germline trimming cut 7 bases from V and 7 bases from J; bases unmatched to any gene: 8. This CDR3 spans 14 amino acids. This chain's CDR3 is CASTIDRGEQPQHF. The CDR3 DNA sequence: TGTGCCAGCACCATCGACAGGGGGGAACAGCCCCAGCATTTT.

About this clonotype: Possible read error: a much larger clone is one base away. This rearrangement joins TRBV12-3 or TRBV12-4 to TRBJ2-1; tentative D call: TRBD2 (6 bases). The CDR3 loop spans 15 amino acids. V lost 7 bases and J lost 5, with 18 bases in between. This CDR3 reads CASTRAGSVHNEQFF. CDR3 nucleotide sequence: TGTGCCAGCACCCGAGCGGGTTCAGTCCACAATGAGCAGTTCTTC.

In its sample, this clonotype was seen many times. The rearrangement joins TRBV12-3 or TRBV12-4 to TRBJ2-3, with TRBD1 matching 7 bases. The trim removed 4 bases at V and 6 bases at J, leaving 4 bases unmatched. The CDR3 loop spans 13 amino acids. The CDR3 loop is CASSSTGSDTQYF. CDR3 bases: TGTGCCAGCAGTTCGACAGGGAGTGATACGCAGTATTTT.

This clonotype was seen at least ten times. The chain carries TRBV20-1 and TRBJ2-2, with 7 nucleotides matching TRBD1. Germline trimming cut 3 bases from V and 5 bases from J; bases unmatched to any gene: 12. The CDR3 is 16 amino acids. Germline V gene data show CDR1 as DFQATT and CDR2 as SNEGSKA (reference sequence). For the CDR3, the DNA is TGCAGTGCTAGTACCCTGGAGGCAGGGGGAACCGGGGAGCTGTTTTTT. It yields the protein CSASTLEAGGTGELFF.

The sample holds many counts of this clonotype. The chain carries TRBV20-1 and TRBJ2-7, with TRBD1 identical over 11 bases. V lost 5 bases to trimming and J lost 2 bases; unmatched junction nucleotides: 2. The CDR3 extends over 13 amino acids. The germline V gene encodes CDR1 DFQATT and CDR2 SNEGSKA (reference sequence). This CDR3 reads CSAWTGGTYEQYF. The CDR3 DNA is TGCAGTGCTTGGACAGGGGGCACCTACGAGCAGTACTTC.

Many counts were recorded for this clonotype. V and J are TRBV5-6 and TRBJ1-4; D is unresolved. Germline CDR1 is SGHDT and CDR2 is YYEEEE. With 0 bases removed from V and 8 bases from J, the gap between germline ends came to 8 bases. The CDR3 sequence is 13 residues long. CDR3 residues: CASSLVAKEKLFF. CDR3 coding DNA: TGTGCCAGCAGCTTGGTCGCAAAGGAAAAACTGTTTTTT. The full variable domain, its missing parts supplied by reference TRBV5-6 and TRBJ1-4, is DAGVTQSPTHLIKTRGQQVTLRCSPKSGHDTVSWYQQALGQGPQFIFQYYEEEERQRGNFPDRFSGHQFPNYSSELNVNALLLGDSALYLCASSLVAKEKLFFGSGTQLSVL.

This clonotype was detected once. This may arise from a read error, as a much more abundant clone is one base away. The rearrangement joins TRBV19 to TRBJ1-2; TRBD1 might be the D (6 bases). V was trimmed by 7 bases and J by 2 bases, leaving 17 bases between them. The CDR3 contains 15 residues. Germline lookup yields CDR1 LNHDA and CDR2 SQIVND (reference sequence). This CDR3 reads CASTSIRGGNYGYTF. CDR3 in DNA: TGTGCCAGTACTTCAATCAGGGGAGGAAACTATGGCTACACCTTC.

This clonotype came up many times. The chain joins TRBV20-1 to TRBJ2-7; TRBD2 matches at 11 bases. Germline loops: CDR1 DFQATT, CDR2 SNEGSKA (reference sequence). After removal of 6 bases from V and 0 bases from J, the junction contained 7 bases not matched to a gene. The CDR3 covers 15 residues. The CDR3 sequence: CSAPTSGVSSYEQYF. The CDR3 DNA reads as TGCAGTGCGCCGACTAGCGGGGTTAGCTCCTACGAGCAGTACTTC.

This clonotype occurred many times. The chain combines TRBV24-1 with TRBJ2-1; no definite D call. The V end was cut by 4 bases, the J end by 5 bases, with 8 bases between. This CDR3 has 13 residues. From germline, CDR1 is KGHDR and CDR2 SFDVKD. Here the CDR3 DNA reads TGTGCCACCAGTGAAGTAAGGGACAATGAGCAGTTCTTC. Its translation: CATSEVRDNEQFF.

The rearrangement links TRBV6-2 or TRBV6-3 to TRBJ2-1; D may match TRBD1 or TRBD2 (5 bases each). The CDR3 extends over 14 amino acids. From germline, CDR1 is MNHEY and CDR2 SVGEGT. V shed 8 bases and J shed 4 bases, with 15 bases lying between them. CDR3 sequence reads: CASRPGPSYNEQFF. For the CDR3, the DNA is TGTGCCAGCCGACCGGGACCCTCTTACAATGAGCAGTTCTTC.